This T cell receptor beta chain originates from a study of T cell responses to AZD1222 COVID-19 vaccine. Points from the study as a whole: It was only five to seven AZD1222 recipients who were seropositive at baseline. Spike-specific TCR depth and breadth grew after two AZD1222 doses. Of spike-specific TCRs, nearly half reportedly target regions left unmutated in variants. Vaccine-associated CD4 TCRs spanned spike, dominant at 160-218 and 743-854.

Trimming at V came to 4 bases and at J to 7 bases, leaving 5 bases not matched to a gene. Germline CDR1 and CDR2: SGDLS and YYNGEE. CDR3 length: 14 amino acids. As for this clone: Its antigen is not identified.

Libraries were prepared by immunoSEQ multiplex PCR; TCRdb keeps only in-frame clonotypes and omits some of them. The sample is made up of about 140,000 clones, and the top ten hold about 2.2% of it. This clonotype was sampled from an adult in good health. Sequences were obtained from peripheral blood. J is TRBJ1-6 and V is TRBV9; 7 nucleotides agree with TRBD1. The CDR3 nucleotides are TGTGCCAGCAGCCCCCGCAGGGGGAATTCACCCCTCCACTTT. Translated, it gives CASSPRRGNSPLHF.